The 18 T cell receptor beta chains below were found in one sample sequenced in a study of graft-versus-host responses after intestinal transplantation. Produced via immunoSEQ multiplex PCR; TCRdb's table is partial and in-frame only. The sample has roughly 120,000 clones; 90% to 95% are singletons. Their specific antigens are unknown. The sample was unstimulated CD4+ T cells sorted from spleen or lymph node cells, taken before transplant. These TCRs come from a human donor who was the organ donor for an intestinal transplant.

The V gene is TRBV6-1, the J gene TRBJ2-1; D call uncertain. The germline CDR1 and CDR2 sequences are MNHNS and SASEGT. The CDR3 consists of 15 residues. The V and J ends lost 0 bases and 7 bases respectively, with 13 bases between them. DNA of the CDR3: TGTGCCAGCAGTGAAGCGCAAGTCACGGGTAATGAGCAGTTCTTC. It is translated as CASSEAQVTGNEQFF.

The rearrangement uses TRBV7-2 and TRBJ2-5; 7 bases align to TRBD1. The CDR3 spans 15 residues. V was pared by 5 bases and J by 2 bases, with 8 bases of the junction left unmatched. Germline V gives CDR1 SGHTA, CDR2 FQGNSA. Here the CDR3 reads CASSGNRGRQETQYF. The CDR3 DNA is TGTGCCAGCAGCGGCAACAGGGGACGGCAAGAGACCCAGTACTTC.

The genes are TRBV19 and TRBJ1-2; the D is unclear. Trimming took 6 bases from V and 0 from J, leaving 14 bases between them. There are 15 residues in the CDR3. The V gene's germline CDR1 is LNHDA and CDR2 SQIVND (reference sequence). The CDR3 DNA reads TGTGCCAGTAGATGGGATCTCGGGACTAACTATGGCTACACCTTC. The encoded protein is CASRWDLGTNYGYTF.

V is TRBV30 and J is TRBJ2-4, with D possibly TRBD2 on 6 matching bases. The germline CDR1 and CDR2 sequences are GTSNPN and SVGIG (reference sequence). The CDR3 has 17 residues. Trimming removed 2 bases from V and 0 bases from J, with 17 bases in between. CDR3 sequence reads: CAWSTAGATLAKNIQYF. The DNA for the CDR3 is TGTGCCTGGAGTACAGCGGGTGCAACTCTAGCCAAAAACATTCAGTACTTC.

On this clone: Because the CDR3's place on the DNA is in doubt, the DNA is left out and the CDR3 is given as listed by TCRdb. CDR3 protein: CASSFGEGTEAFF. The V call is TRBV6-5, the J call TRBJ1-1. Germline V gives CDR1 MNHEY, CDR2 SVGAGI. A total of 13 residues make up the CDR3, ends included.

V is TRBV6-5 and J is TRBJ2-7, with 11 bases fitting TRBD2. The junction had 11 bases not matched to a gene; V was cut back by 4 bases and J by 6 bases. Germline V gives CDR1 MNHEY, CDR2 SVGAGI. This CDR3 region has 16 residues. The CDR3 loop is CASSSSSGGRIGEQYF. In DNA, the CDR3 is TGTGCCAGCAGTTCATCTAGCGGGGGGCGGATAGGCGAGCAGTACTTC.

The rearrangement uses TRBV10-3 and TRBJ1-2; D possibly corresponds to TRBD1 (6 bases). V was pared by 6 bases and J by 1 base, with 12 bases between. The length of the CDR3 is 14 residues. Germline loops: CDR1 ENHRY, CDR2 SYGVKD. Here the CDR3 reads CAIRGQNLNYGYTF. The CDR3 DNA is TGTGCCATCAGAGGACAGAACCTTAACTATGGCTACACCTTC.

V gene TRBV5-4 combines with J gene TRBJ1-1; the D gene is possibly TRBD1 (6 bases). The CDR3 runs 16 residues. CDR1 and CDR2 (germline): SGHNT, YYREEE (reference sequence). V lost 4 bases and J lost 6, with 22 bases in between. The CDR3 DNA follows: TGTGCCAGCAGCGGGGGCGCGGGCAGGGTAGTTGCTGAAGCTTTCTTT. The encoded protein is CASSGGAGRVVAEAFF. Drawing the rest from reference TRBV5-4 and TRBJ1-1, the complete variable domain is ETGVTQSPTHLIKTRGQQVTLRCSSQSGHNTVSWYQQALGQGPQFIFQYYREEENGRGNFPPRFSGLQFPNYSSELNVNALELDDSALYLCASSGGAGRVVAEAFFGQGTRLTVV.

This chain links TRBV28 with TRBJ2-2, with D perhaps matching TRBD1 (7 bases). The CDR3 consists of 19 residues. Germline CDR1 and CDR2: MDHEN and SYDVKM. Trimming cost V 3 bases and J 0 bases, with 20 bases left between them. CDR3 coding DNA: TGTGCCAGCAGTTTTTATTGGTCGGAGGGACAGACGAACACCGGGGAGCTGTTTTTT. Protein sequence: CASSFYWSEGQTNTGELFF. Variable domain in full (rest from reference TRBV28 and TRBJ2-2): DVKVTQSSRYLVKRTGEKVFLECVQDMDHENMFWYRQDPGLGLRLIYFSYDVKMKEKGDIPEGYSVSREKKERFSLILESASTNQTSMYLCASSFYWSEGQTNTGELFFGEGSRLTVL.

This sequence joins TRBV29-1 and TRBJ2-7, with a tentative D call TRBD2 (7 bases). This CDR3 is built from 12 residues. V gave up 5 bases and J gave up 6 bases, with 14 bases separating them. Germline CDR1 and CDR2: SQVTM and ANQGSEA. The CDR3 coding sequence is TGCAGCGTTTGGGGGGGGCTCGGCGAGCAGTACTTC. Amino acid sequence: CSVWGGLGEQYF.

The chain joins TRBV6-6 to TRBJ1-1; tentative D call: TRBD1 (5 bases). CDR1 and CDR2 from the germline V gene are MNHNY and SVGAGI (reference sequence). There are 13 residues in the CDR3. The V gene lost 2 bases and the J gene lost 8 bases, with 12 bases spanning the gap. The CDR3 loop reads CASSYGTGREAFF. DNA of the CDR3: TGTGCCAGCAGTTACGGGACTGGGAGGGAAGCTTTCTTT.

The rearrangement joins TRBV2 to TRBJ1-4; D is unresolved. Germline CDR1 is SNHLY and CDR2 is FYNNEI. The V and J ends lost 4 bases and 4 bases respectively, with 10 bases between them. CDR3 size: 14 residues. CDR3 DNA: TGTGCCAGCAGTGGAGAAGGAGTTAATGAAAAACTGTTTTTT. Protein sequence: CASSGEGVNEKLFF.

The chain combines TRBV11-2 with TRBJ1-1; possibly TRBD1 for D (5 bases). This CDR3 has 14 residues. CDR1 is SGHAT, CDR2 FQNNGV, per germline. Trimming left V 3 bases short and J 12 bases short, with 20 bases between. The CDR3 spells CASSLRGSLSPSFF. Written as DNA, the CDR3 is TGTGCCAGCAGCTTGAGGGGCAGCTTAAGCCCCTCTTTCTTT.

The CDR3 reads CASSPGAQRGTQYF. CDR3 DNA sequence: TGTGCCAGCAGTCCCGGGGCCCAACGGGGGACCCAGTACTTC. The chain has TRBV27 and TRBJ2-5; D is perhaps TRBD1 or TRBD2 (5 bases each). CDR3 size: 14 residues. CDR1 and CDR2 from the germline V gene are MNHEY and SMNVEV (reference sequence). V shed 5 bases and J shed 7 bases, with 17 bases lying between them.

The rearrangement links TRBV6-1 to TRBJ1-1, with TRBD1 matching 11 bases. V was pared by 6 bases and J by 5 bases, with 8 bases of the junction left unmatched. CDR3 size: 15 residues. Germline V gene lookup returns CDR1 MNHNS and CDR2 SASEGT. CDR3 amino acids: CASRMDRGRNTEAFF. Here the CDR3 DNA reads TGTGCCAGCAGGATGGACAGGGGGCGGAATACTGAAGCTTTCTTT.

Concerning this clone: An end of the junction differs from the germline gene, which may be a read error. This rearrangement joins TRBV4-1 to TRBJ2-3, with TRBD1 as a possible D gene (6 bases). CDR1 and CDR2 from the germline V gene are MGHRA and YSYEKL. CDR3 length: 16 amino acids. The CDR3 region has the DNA TGTGCCAGCAGCCAAGATACAGGGTCTAGCACAGATACGCAGTATTTT. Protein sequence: CASSQDTGSSTDTQYF.

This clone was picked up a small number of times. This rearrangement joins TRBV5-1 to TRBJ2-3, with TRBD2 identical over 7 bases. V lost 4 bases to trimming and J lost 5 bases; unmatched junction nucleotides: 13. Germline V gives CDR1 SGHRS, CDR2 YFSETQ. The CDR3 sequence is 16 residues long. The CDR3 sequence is CASSLWGGVSGDTQYF. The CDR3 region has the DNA TGCGCCAGCAGCCTGTGGGGGGGAGTGAGCGGAGATACGCAGTATTTT.

CDR3 region: CAIQERDSGNTIYF. The CDR3 coding sequence is TGTGCTATCCAAGAAAGGGACAGTGGAAACACCATATATTTT. The J gene is TRBJ1-3, the V gene TRBV28; 7 nucleotides align to TRBD1. Germline loops: CDR1 MDHEN, CDR2 SYDVKM. The CDR3 spans 14 residues.